These 23 T cell receptor beta chains were all obtained from the same sample, sequenced in a study of OX40 agonist ivuxolimab in advanced cancers. Profiled with immunoSEQ multiplex PCR; TCRdb holds only in-frame clones, not every one. This table has 45,000 to 65,000 clones, around 77% appearing once. Sequencing used CD4+ or CD8+ T cells sorted from blood, obtained in a trial of the OX40 agonist ivuxolimab. The receptors here all came from an adult with an advanced solid tumor such as melanoma, head and neck, liver or kidney cancer.

This sequence joins TRBV6-6 and TRBJ1-1, with D possibly matching TRBD1 (6 bases). Trimming removed 2 bases from V and 10 bases from J, with 17 bases in between. This CDR3 contains 14 residues. Per the germline V gene, CDR1 is MNHNY and CDR2 is SVGAGI (reference sequence). The CDR3, as DNA: TGTGCCAGCAGTTACGAGCTTATAGGACAGCGAGCTTTCTTT. This codes for CASSYELIGQRAFF.

This clone was recorded at least ten times. The V call is TRBV7-9, the J call TRBJ2-7; D gene unclear. Between the trimmed V and J ends, which lost 5 bases and 2 bases, there was a span of 7 bases. The length of the CDR3 is 12 residues. CDR1 and CDR2 from the germline V gene are SEHNR and FQNEAQ (reference sequence). CDR3 coding DNA: TGTGCCAGCAGCCGCGGTACCTACGAGCAGTACTTC. Translated, it gives CASSRGTYEQYF.

The DNA of the CDR3 is TGTGCCAGCAGCTTTCAGACGGGTCAAGAGACCCAGTACTTC. Its protein is CASSFQTGQETQYF. The chain links TRBV7-2 to TRBJ2-5, with no clear D. Germline V gives CDR1 SGHTA, CDR2 FQGNSA. V was pared by 3 bases and J by 2 bases, with 10 bases between. The CDR3 is 14 amino acids. The full variable domain, rest sourced from reference TRBV7-2 and TRBJ2-5, is GAGVSQSPSNKVTEKGKDVELRCDPISGHTALYWYRQSLGQGLEFLIYFQGNSAPDKSGLPSDRFSAERTGGSVSTLTIQRTQQEDSAVYLCASSFQTGQETQYFGPGTRLLVL.

This rearrangement joins TRBV5-1 to TRBJ2-7, with TRBD1 matching over 9 bases. The germline CDR1 and CDR2 sequences are SGHRS and YFSETQ. The trim removed 4 bases at V and 3 bases at J, leaving 8 bases unmatched. CDR3 length equals 15 residues. CDR3 DNA sequence: TGCGCCAGCAGCGCCGGACAGGGGCGCATCTACGAGCAGTACTTC. Translated: CASSAGQGRIYEQYF.

This chain links TRBV9 with TRBJ2-1; 9 bases agree with TRBD1. Germline CDR1 is SGDLS and CDR2 is YYNGEE. V dropped 4 bases and J dropped 9; count of bases not matched to a gene: 8. The CDR3 contains 14 residues. The CDR3 region has the DNA TGTGCCAGCAGCCCCCGGACAGGGGCGGGTGAGCAGTTCTTC. Translating it yields CASSPRTGAGEQFF.

The chain links TRBV9 to TRBJ2-7; 8 bases line up with TRBD2. Germline values: CDR1 SGDLS, CDR2 YYNGEE. The CDR3 loop spans 14 amino acids. J was trimmed by 9 bases and V by 0 bases; bases with no gene match: 8. The CDR3 sequence: CASSVEGGREGQYF. The CDR3 DNA follows: TGTGCCAGCAGCGTAGAGGGGGGCCGGGAGGGGCAGTACTTC.

This clone was found a few times. The rearrangement links TRBV7-2 to TRBJ2-7, with 11 bases identical to TRBD2. The CDR3 is 15 amino acids. The J segment lost 2 bases and the V segment lost 3 bases, leaving 3 bases of the junction unmatched. CDR1 and CDR2 (germline): SGHTA, FQGNSA. This CDR3 is CASSFVAGGPYEQYF. The CDR3 DNA is TGTGCCAGCAGCTTCGTAGCGGGAGGGCCCTACGAGCAGTACTTC. Supplemented by reference TRBV7-2 and TRBJ2-7, the full variable domain reads GAGVSQSPSNKVTEKGKDVELRCDPISGHTALYWYRQSLGQGLEFLIYFQGNSAPDKSGLPSDRFSAERTGGSVSTLTIQRTQQEDSAVYLCASSFVAGGPYEQYFGPGTRLTVT.

The genes are TRBV18 and TRBJ2-1; D remains ambiguous. The CDR3 totals 17 residues. CDR1 is KGHSH, CDR2 LQKENI, per germline. The V and J ends lost 2 bases and 6 bases respectively, with 20 bases between them. CDR3 loop: CASSPALEHPPFNEQFF. As DNA, the CDR3 is TGTGCCAGCTCACCAGCGCTCGAGCACCCCCCCTTCAATGAGCAGTTCTTC.

This chain joins TRBV5-1 and TRBJ2-1; D uncertain. Germline V gene lookup returns CDR1 SGHRS and CDR2 YFSETQ. CDR3 size: 15 residues. Trimming pared 0 bases from V and 7 bases from J, leaving 14 bases between. The CDR3 DNA follows: TGCGCCAGCAGCTTGGAATTCGGTCGGCGGAATGAGCAGTTCTTC. It translates to CASSLEFGRRNEQFF.

The chain links TRBV6-6 to TRBJ2-7; D possibly matches TRBD1 or TRBD2 (5 bases each). The CDR3 is made up of 13 amino acids. Germline V gene lookup returns CDR1 MNHNY and CDR2 SVGAGI (reference sequence). V lost 6 bases, J lost 0 bases, and 9 bases lay in between. The CDR3 region has the DNA TGTGCCAGCAGAGGGACGGTCTCCTACGAGCAGTACTTC. It yields the protein CASRGTVSYEQYF.

In its sample, this clone was seen many times. This rearrangement joins TRBV14 to TRBJ2-5, with a tentative D call TRBD1 (6 bases). This CDR3 spans 15 amino acids. The germline V gene encodes CDR1 SGHDN and CDR2 FVKESK. The germline V and J ends were trimmed by 1 base and 4 bases, with 13 bases remaining between them. The CDR3 DNA follows: TGTGCCAGCAGCCAAGGGGACACTGGGGGAGAGACCCAGTACTTC. Translating it yields CASSQGDTGGETQYF.

The CDR3 DNA follows: TGTGCCAGCAGCCGATCCCTCCAAAGCACAGATACGCAGTATTTT. It specifies CASSRSLQSTDTQYF. V usage is TRBV9 and J usage is TRBJ2-3; D gene ambiguous. Per the germline V gene, CDR1 is SGDLS and CDR2 is YYNGEE. This CDR3 comprises 15 residues. V lost 4 bases to trimming and J lost 0 bases, with 12 bases between them.

This chain uses TRBV11-2 with TRBJ2-3, with a possible D match to TRBD2 (5 bases). Germline-derived CDR1 and CDR2 are SGHAT and FQNNGV. This CDR3 comprises 13 residues. Deletions cut 5 bases from V and 2 bases from J, with 8 bases between. CDR3 in DNA: TGTGCCAGCAGCCCCGGACTCACAGATACGCAGTATTTT. Its protein product is CASSPGLTDTQYF.

The count of this clone is one. The chain is built from TRBV4-3 and TRBJ1-6, with D unresolved. Per the germline V gene, CDR1 is LGHNA and CDR2 is YSLEER. There are 18 residues in the CDR3. Trimming took 0 bases from V and 0 from J, leaving 12 bases between them. CDR3 loop: CASSQDAPWNSYNSPLHF. CDR3 sequence (DNA): TGCGCCAGCAGCCAAGATGCCCCCTGGAACTCCTATAATTCACCCCTCCACTTT.

The CDR3 nucleotides are TGTGCCAGCAGTTCCCGACTAGCGGGAGTGCTCGAGCAGTACTTC. It is translated as CASSSRLAGVLEQYF. The chain joins TRBV6-5 to TRBJ2-7; 12 bases line up with TRBD2. The V segment lost 4 bases and the J segment 6 bases; nucleotides outside the gene matches: 7. The CDR3 extends over 15 amino acids. CDR1 is MNHEY, CDR2 SVGAGI, per germline.

J is TRBJ2-4 and V is TRBV5-6, with a weak D call TRBD1 (6 bases). V was pared by 4 bases and J by 0 bases, with 17 bases between. The CDR3 length is 17 residues. From germline, CDR1 is SGHDT and CDR2 YYEEEE. CDR3 protein: CASSPGTITLAKNIQYF. The CDR3 DNA reads as TGTGCCAGCAGCCCCGGGACAATAACTCTAGCCAAAAACATTCAGTACTTC.

J is TRBJ2-5 and V is TRBV29-1, with 7 bases that match TRBD2. J gave up 5 bases and V 2 bases, and 11 bases lay outside the gene matches. The CDR3 length is 15 residues. Per the germline V gene, CDR1 is SQVTM and CDR2 is ANQGSEA. CDR3 amino acids: CSVEPGTTRPETQYF. CDR3 sequence (DNA): TGCAGCGTTGAACCGGGGACTACCCGGCCGGAGACCCAGTACTTC.

This clone was observed a single time. The V call is TRBV18, the J call TRBJ2-3, with TRBD1 identical over 10 bases. J was trimmed by 3 bases and V by 3 bases; bases with no gene match: 6. The germline V gene has CDR1 KGHSH and CDR2 LQKENI. The CDR3 length is 16 residues. The CDR3 DNA sequence: TGTGCCAGCTCACCGGCGGGACAGGGGTCGACAGATACGCAGTATTTT. Translated, it gives CASSPAGQGSTDTQYF.

The genes are TRBV4-1 and TRBJ1-1; D remains ambiguous. Germline-derived CDR1 and CDR2 are MGHRA and YSYEKL. V was pared by 2 bases and J by 1 base, with 8 bases between. This CDR3 is 14 amino acids long. CDR3 nucleotides: TGCGCCAGCAGCCAAACGGGAGGGAACACTGAAGCTTTCTTT. As protein: CASSQTGGNTEAFF.

The J gene is TRBJ1-3, the V gene TRBV4-1; D remains unclear. With 1 base removed from V and 3 bases from J, the gap between germline ends came to 16 bases. Germline loops: CDR1 MGHRA, CDR2 YSYEKL. The CDR3 totals 17 residues. As DNA, the CDR3 is TGCGCCAGCAGCCAAGGCGCAGGCGTTCGAGTTGGAAACACCATATATTTT. Amino acid sequence: CASSQGAGVRVGNTIYF.

This chain joins TRBV12-5 and TRBJ2-5; tentative D call: TRBD1 (6 bases). This CDR3 is built from 14 residues. Germline V CDR1 and CDR2: LGHNT, FRNRAP. The germline V and J ends were trimmed by 6 bases and 1 base, with 12 bases remaining between them. The CDR3 protein is CASGLGTPQETQYF. The CDR3 DNA is TGTGCTAGTGGCCTCGGGACACCCCAAGAGACCCAGTACTTC.

The J gene is TRBJ1-1, the V gene TRBV7-9; D possibly corresponds to TRBD1 (6 bases). This CDR3 contains 16 residues. Trimming pared 4 bases from V and 4 bases from J, leaving 19 bases between. Per germline, CDR1 SEHNR and CDR2 FQNEAQ (reference sequence). CDR3 in amino acids: CASSSRGGGAGTEAFF. The CDR3 bases are TGTGCCAGCAGCTCGCGGGGCGGGGGCGCGGGCACTGAAGCTTTCTTT.

This clone showed up just a few times. The chain is built from TRBV18 and TRBJ2-1; TRBD2 is a possible D gene (6 bases). The CDR3 spans 15 residues. CDR1 and CDR2 (germline): KGHSH, LQKENI. The germline V and J ends were trimmed by 0 bases and 9 bases, with 15 bases remaining between them. CDR3 sequence (DNA): TGTGCCAGCTCACCACCTCACACTAGGAGGGGTGAGCAGTTCTTC. Translating it yields CASSPPHTRRGEQFF.